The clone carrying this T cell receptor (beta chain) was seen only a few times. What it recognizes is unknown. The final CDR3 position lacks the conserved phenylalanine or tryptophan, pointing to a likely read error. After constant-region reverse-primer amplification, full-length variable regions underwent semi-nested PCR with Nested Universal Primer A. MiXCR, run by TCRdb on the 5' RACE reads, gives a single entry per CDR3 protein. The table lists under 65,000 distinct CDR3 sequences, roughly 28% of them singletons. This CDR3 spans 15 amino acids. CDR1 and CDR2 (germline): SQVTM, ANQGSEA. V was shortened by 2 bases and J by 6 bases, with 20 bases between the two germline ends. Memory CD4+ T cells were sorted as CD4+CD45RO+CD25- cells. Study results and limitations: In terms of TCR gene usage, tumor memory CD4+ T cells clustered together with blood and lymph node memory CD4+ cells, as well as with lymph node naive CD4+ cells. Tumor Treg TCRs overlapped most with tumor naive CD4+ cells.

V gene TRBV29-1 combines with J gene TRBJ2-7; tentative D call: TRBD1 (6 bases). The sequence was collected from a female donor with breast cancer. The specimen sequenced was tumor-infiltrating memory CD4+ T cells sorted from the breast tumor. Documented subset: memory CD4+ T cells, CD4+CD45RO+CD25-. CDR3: CSVESQGLGSGEQYI. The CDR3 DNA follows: TGCAGCGTTGAATCCCAGGGGCTAGGATCGGGCGAGCAGTACATC.